This TCR beta chain emerged from a study of shared T cell receptors in the human thymus. The CDR3 loop spans 16 amino acids. J was trimmed by 2 bases and V by 5 bases; bases with no gene match: 9. Germline V gene lookup returns CDR1 SGHTA and CDR2 FQGNSA. Produced via immunoSEQ multiplex PCR; TCRdb's table is partial and in-frame only. The table records hundreds of thousands of clones, around nine tenths of them present only once. The data also belong to a second study, concerning human thymus T cells. That source reports: The people who donated were healthy Finnish babies having corrective surgery for congenital heart defects. Corrective heart surgery yielded resections, and these provided the thymus tissue. Usage of V and J genes appeared biased in thymic and blood repertoires. Overlap was high between thymic repertoires from unrelated individuals, as reported in related research.

The origin of this receptor is a boy in the first two years of life with a congenital heart defect. The chain carries TRBV7-2 and TRBJ2-7; 10 positions agree with TRBD2. Material for sequencing was thymocytes. CDR3 DNA: TGTGCCAGCAGCGTAACCCGGACTAGCGGCACCTACGAGCAGTACTTC. This sequence encodes CASSVTRTSGTYEQYF.